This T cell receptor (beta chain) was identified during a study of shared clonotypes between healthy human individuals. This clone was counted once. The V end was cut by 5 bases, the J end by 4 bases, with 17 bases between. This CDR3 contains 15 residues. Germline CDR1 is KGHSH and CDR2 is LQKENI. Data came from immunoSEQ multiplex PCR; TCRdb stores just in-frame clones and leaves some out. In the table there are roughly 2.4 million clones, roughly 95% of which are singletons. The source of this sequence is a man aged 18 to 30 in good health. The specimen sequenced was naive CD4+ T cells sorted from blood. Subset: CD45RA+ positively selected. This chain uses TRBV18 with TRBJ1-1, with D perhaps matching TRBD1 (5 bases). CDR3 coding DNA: TGTGCCAGCTCATTGAGACAGTCGGTGGGCACTGAAGCTTTCTTT. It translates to CASSLRQSVGTEAFF.